These 22 T cell receptor beta chains originate from one sample sequenced in a study of T-cell memory formation after mild COVID-19. MiXCR was run by TCRdb on the 5' RACE reads, yielding one entry per CDR3 protein. The data show about 350,000 distinct CDR3 sequences, with 25% to 30% seen just once and roughly 12% held by the top ten. The sample comprised PBMCs or a T cell subset sorted from them (not recorded which). The receptors derive from an adult woman who had mild COVID-19 (a few samples of this study predate the infection). Cell type and time point are not known.

This clonotype was seen more than once but under ten times. The V call is TRBV7-9, the J call TRBJ2-1; 7 nucleotides match TRBD2. Germline trimming cut 3 bases from V and 9 bases from J; bases unmatched to any gene: 14. Looked up from germline, CDR1 is SEHNR and CDR2 is FQNEAQ (reference sequence). This CDR3 has 16 residues. This chain's CDR3 is CASSFDDAGVRGEQFF. CDR3 nucleotides: TGTGCCAGCAGCTTTGATGACGCGGGAGTTAGGGGTGAGCAGTTCTTC.

This clonotype was found a few times. The rearrangement links TRBV7-9 to TRBJ2-1; 11 bases align to TRBD2. V lost 4 bases and J lost 3; bases outside the gene matches: 11. CDR3 length equals 18 residues. Looked up from germline, CDR1 is SEHNR and CDR2 is FQNEAQ (reference sequence). CDR3 DNA: TGTGCCAGCAGCTCCAGACTAGCGGGGTCCTTGATCTACAATGAGCAGTTCTTC. It yields the protein CASSSRLAGSLIYNEQFF.

A few counts support this clonotype. This chain joins TRBV29-1 and TRBJ2-7; D is undetermined. Germline CDR1 SQVTM, CDR2 ANQGSEA. The CDR3 has 13 residues. V dropped 2 bases and J dropped 2 bases, with 10 bases sitting between them. DNA for the CDR3: TGCAGCGTTGAATTGGAGTACACCTACGAGCAGTACTTC. Protein product: CSVELEYTYEQYF.

There are many counts of this clonotype. The V gene is TRBV20-1, the J gene TRBJ1-3; D unclear. The V end was cut by 2 bases, the J end by 0 bases, with 8 bases between. Germline V gene sequence: CDR1 DFQATT, CDR2 SNEGSKA (reference sequence). This CDR3 comprises 14 residues. The CDR3 reads CSARMGYSGNTIYF. The CDR3 region has the DNA TGCAGTGCTAGAATGGGTTACTCTGGAAACACCATATATTTT.

This clonotype was observed at least ten times. The chain carries TRBV5-5 and TRBJ2-1; 9 nucleotides agree with TRBD2. The germline V gene has CDR1 SGHKS and CDR2 YYEKEE (reference sequence). The CDR3 runs to 19 residues. With V trimmed by 1 base and J by 7 bases, 18 bases remained unmatched. This CDR3 reads CASSLSGLAGGGARNEQFF. Written as DNA, the CDR3 is TGTGCCAGCAGCTTGTCGGGCTTGGCGGGCGGGGGGGCAAGGAATGAGCAGTTCTTC.

The gene calls are TRBV18 and TRBJ2-7; tentative D call: TRBD1 (5 bases). The CDR3 is made up of 14 amino acids. V was trimmed by 2 bases and J by 5 bases, leaving 13 bases between them. Germline CDR1 is KGHSH and CDR2 is LQKENI. CDR3 coding DNA: TGTGCCAGCTCACCATCGCAGGGTTACCACGAGCAGTACTTC. It yields the protein CASSPSQGYHEQYF.

V and J are TRBV20-1 and TRBJ1-5, with 7 bases aligning to TRBD1. The CDR3 has 14 residues. The J segment lost 2 bases and the V segment lost 7 bases, leaving 8 bases of the junction unmatched. From germline, CDR1 is DFQATT and CDR2 SNEGSKA (reference sequence). The CDR3 is CSVEQGTGNQPQHF. The CDR3 DNA follows: TGCAGTGTTGAACAGGGGACCGGCAATCAGCCCCAGCATTTT.

The chain links TRBV14 to TRBJ1-2; 7 bases are a match to TRBD1. The CDR3 spans 15 residues. V shed 0 bases, J shed 3 bases, and the junction held 4 bases outside the gene matches. CDR1 and CDR2 from the germline V gene are SGHDN and FVKESK. CDR3 in amino acids: CASSQDPGGDYGYTF. The CDR3 DNA is TGTGCCAGCAGCCAAGACCCAGGGGGGGACTATGGCTACACCTTC.

The table lists this clonotype with a few counts. The V call is TRBV12-3 or TRBV12-4, the J call TRBJ2-1, with D maybe TRBD1 (6 bases). The CDR3 is made up of 17 amino acids. Trimming stripped 6 bases from V and 5 bases from J, with 23 bases between. The CDR3 region is CASSPLQWQGSHNEQFF. The CDR3 DNA reads TGTGCCAGCAGCCCCCTCCAGTGGCAGGGGAGCCACAATGAGCAGTTCTTC.

The chain couples TRBV12-3 or TRBV12-4 to TRBJ1-2; possibly TRBD1 for D (6 bases). There are 15 residues in the CDR3. The V end was cut by 7 bases, the J end by 8 bases, with 23 bases between. This chain's CDR3 is CASTRRDTSGRGYTF. The CDR3 DNA reads as TGTGCCAGCACTCGACGGGACACCTCGGGACGAGGCTACACCTTC.

The chain has TRBV12-3 or TRBV12-4 and TRBJ1-1, with a possible D match to TRBD1 (6 bases). The CDR3 contains 13 residues. Trimming left V 3 bases short and J 7 bases short, with 12 bases between. In nucleotides, the CDR3 is TGTGCCAGCAGTTTTTCAGGGGCGAATGAAGCTTTCTTT. Translated: CASSFSGANEAFF.

This clonotype was recorded a few times. The V call is TRBV12-3 or TRBV12-4, the J call TRBJ1-1, with 8 bases fitting TRBD1. This CDR3 contains 15 residues. V gave up 4 bases and J gave up 1 base; unmatched junction bases: 5. In nucleotides, the CDR3 is TGTGCCAGCAGTTCACGGACAGGGTGGAACACTGAAGCTTTCTTT. Protein sequence: CASSSRTGWNTEAFF.

The CDR3, as DNA: TGTGCCACCAGTGATTTGCGGGCTAGCGGAAACAATGAGCAGTTCTTC. Translating gives CATSDLRASGNNEQFF. The J gene is TRBJ2-1, the V gene TRBV24-1; the match to TRBD2 covers 7 bases. CDR1 KGHDR and CDR2 SFDVKD come from the germline V gene. CDR3 length: 16 residues. V was clipped by 0 bases and J by 5 bases; unmatched bases: 6.

The V gene is TRBV2, the J gene TRBJ2-7, with D possibly being TRBD1 or TRBD2 (5 bases each). Germline lookup yields CDR1 SNHLY and CDR2 FYNNEI. The CDR3 is made up of 12 amino acids. V was shortened by 9 bases and J by 7 bases, with 16 bases between the two germline ends. CDR3 loop: CASSPPRGEQYF. In DNA, the CDR3 is TGTGCCAGTAGTCCCCCGAGGGGAGAGCAGTACTTC. Variable domain in full (rest from reference TRBV2 and TRBJ2-7): EPEVTQTPSHQVTQMGQEVILRCVPISNHLYFYWYRQILGQKVEFLVSFYNNEISEKSEIFDDQFSVERPDGSNFTLKIRSTKLEDSAMYFCASSPPRGEQYFGPGTRLTVT.

V usage is TRBV12-3 or TRBV12-4 and J usage is TRBJ2-1, with 7 bases fitting TRBD1. CDR3 size: 13 residues. V was pared by 5 bases and J by 7 bases, with 5 bases of the junction left unmatched. CDR3 protein: CASSHRGENEQFF. CDR3 sequence (DNA): TGTGCCAGCAGTCACAGGGGAGAGAATGAGCAGTTCTTC.

The chain carries TRBV10-2 and TRBJ2-3; 10 bases are a match to TRBD2. Germline lookup yields CDR1 WSHSY and CDR2 SAAADI. The length of the CDR3 is 18 residues. V trimming: 0 bases; J trimming: 3 bases; junction bases outside the gene matches: 9. The CDR3 reads CASSESFQRGGRTDTQYF. CDR3 sequence (DNA): TGCGCCAGCAGTGAGTCGTTCCAGCGGGGGGGCAGAACAGATACGCAGTATTTT.

The table lists this clonotype with a few counts. The V and J genes are TRBV5-6 and TRBJ1-5; no firm D call. Germline CDR1 and CDR2: SGHDT and YYEEEE. CDR3 length: 16 residues. Between the trimmed V and J ends, which lost 1 base and 2 bases, there was a span of 13 bases. CDR3 in amino acids: CASSLYWGSGNQPQHF. The CDR3 DNA follows: TGTGCCAGCAGCTTGTATTGGGGATCGGGCAATCAGCCCCAGCATTTT.

J is TRBJ2-7 and V is TRBV5-5; possible D gene TRBD2, 5 bases. CDR3 size: 14 residues. V lost 2 bases to trimming and J lost 3 bases, with 12 bases between them. Germline V gene lookup returns CDR1 SGHKS and CDR2 YYEKEE (reference sequence). CDR3 region: CASSFGLANYEQYF. The CDR3 coding sequence is TGTGCCAGCAGCTTTGGGCTAGCAAACTACGAGCAGTACTTC. Combining the CDR3 with reference TRBV5-5 and TRBJ2-7 gives the whole variable domain DAGVTQSPTHLIKTRGQQVTLRCSPISGHKSVSWYQQVLGQGPQFIFQYYEKEERGRGNFPDRFSARQFPNYSSELNVNALLLGDSALYLCASSFGLANYEQYFGPGTRLTVT.

The V call is TRBV5-1, the J call TRBJ1-2; 7 nucleotides match TRBD1. Germline V CDR1 and CDR2: SGHRS, YFSETQ. This CDR3 contains 14 residues. The junction had 4 bases not matched to a gene; V was cut back by 0 bases and J by 5 bases. The CDR3 region has the DNA TGCGCCAGCAGCTTGGGACAGGGAGGTTATGGCTACACCTTC. Its protein is CASSLGQGGYGYTF. The entire variable domain, with the rest obtained from reference TRBV5-1 and TRBJ1-2, is as follows: KAGVTQTPRYLIKTRGQQVTLSCSPISGHRSVSWYQQTPGQGLQFLFEYFSETQRNKGNFPGRFSGRQFSNSRSEMNVSTLELGDSALYLCASSLGQGGYGYTFGSGTRLTVV.

Written as DNA, the CDR3 is TGTGCCAGCAGAGGAAGGGGCAGGGAGCCCCAGCATTTT. This codes for CASRGRGREPQHF. The chain couples TRBV6-6 to TRBJ1-5; weak D call: TRBD1 (5 bases). V lost 6 bases and J lost 8, with 14 bases in between. The CDR3 runs to 13 residues. Germline CDR1 and CDR2: MNHNY and SVGAGI (reference sequence).

A few counts support this clonotype. The chain combines TRBV20-1 with TRBJ2-3; 12 positions agree with TRBD2. Germline loops: CDR1 DFQATT, CDR2 SNEGSKA (reference sequence). The trim removed 1 base at V and 4 bases at J, leaving 6 bases unmatched. The CDR3 has 16 amino acids. The CDR3 nucleotides are TGCAGTGCTAGAGCGCCGGGACTAGCGGGTTCAGATACGCAGTATTTT. It codes for CSARAPGLAGSDTQYF.

The rearrangement links TRBV2 to TRBJ2-7, with 7 bases fitting TRBD2. The CDR3 spans 13 residues. With 11 bases clipped from V and 0 bases from J, the junction kept 7 bases outside the gene matches. Germline lookup yields CDR1 SNHLY and CDR2 FYNNEI. The CDR3 bases are TGTGCCGGTCTAGCGGCTAGCTCCTACGAGCAGTACTTC. It encodes CAGLAASSYEQYF.